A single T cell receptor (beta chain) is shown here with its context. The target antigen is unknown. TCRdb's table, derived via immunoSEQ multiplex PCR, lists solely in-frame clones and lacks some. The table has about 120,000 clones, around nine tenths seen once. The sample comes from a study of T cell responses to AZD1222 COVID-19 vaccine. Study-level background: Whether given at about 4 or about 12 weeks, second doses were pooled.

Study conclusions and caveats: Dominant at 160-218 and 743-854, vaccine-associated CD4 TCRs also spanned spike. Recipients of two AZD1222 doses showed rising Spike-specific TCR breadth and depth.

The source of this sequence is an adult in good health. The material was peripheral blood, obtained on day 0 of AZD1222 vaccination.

CDR3 residues: CASSLEGTGIINEQFF. CDR3 nucleotide sequence: TGTGCCAGCAGTTTAGAGGGGACAGGAATTATCAATGAGCAGTTCTTC. The gene calls are TRBV28 and TRBJ2-1; 8 positions agree with TRBD1. The J segment lost 6 bases and the V segment lost 2 bases, leaving 9 bases of the junction unmatched. Per the germline V gene, CDR1 is MDHEN and CDR2 is SYDVKM. This CDR3 contains 16 residues.